One and the same sample provided the 13 T cell receptor beta chains below, sequenced in a study of cytomegalovirus exposure and HLA in healthy donors. This PCR relied on a set of 60 Vbeta primers and 13 Jbeta primers. The data were produced by immunoSEQ multiplex PCR, yet TCRdb's version contains in-frame clones alone and is incomplete. This sample's clone table lists 55,000 to 75,000 clones. Sequencing was done on a sample of PBMCs. The receptors originated from a male donor in good health and CMV-seronegative.

V and J are TRBV5-1 and TRBJ2-1; 9 nucleotides align to TRBD2. The V segment lost 4 bases and the J segment 4 bases; nucleotides outside the gene matches: 12. Looked up from germline, CDR1 is SGHRS and CDR2 is YFSETQ. The CDR3 has 17 amino acids. The CDR3 protein is CASSQGGRDGFYNEQFF. The CDR3, as DNA: TGCGCCAGCAGCCAAGGCGGGAGGGACGGGTTTTACAATGAGCAGTTCTTC.

With respect to this clone: Germline and junction disagree at one end, which may indicate a read error. The rearrangement links TRBV6-1 to TRBJ2-1; 9 bases align to TRBD2. Germline CDR1 MNHNS, CDR2 SASEGT. This CDR3 spans 15 amino acids. Here the CDR3 DNA reads TGTGCCAGCACCAAACTAGCGGGCTCCGACAATGAGCAGTTCTTC. This gives the protein CASTKLAGSDNEQFF.

The chain recombines TRBV6-5 with TRBJ1-4; 7 nucleotides line up with TRBD1. CDR3 length equals 15 residues. V trimming: 7 bases; J trimming: 4 bases; junction bases outside the gene matches: 9. The V gene's germline CDR1 is MNHEY and CDR2 SVGAGI. The CDR3 sequence is CASTFSGTVNEKLFF. DNA of the CDR3: TGTGCCAGCACCTTCTCCGGGACAGTTAATGAAAAACTGTTTTTT.

The V call is TRBV28, the J call TRBJ1-2, with 9 positions matching TRBD1. V shed 6 bases and J 8 bases; nucleotides not matched to a gene: 10. Germline CDR1 and CDR2: MDHEN and SYDVKM. The CDR3 extends over 14 amino acids. This chain's CDR3 is CASSPGQGRSGYTF. CDR3 nucleotide sequence: TGTGCCAGCAGCCCGGGACAGGGAAGGAGCGGCTACACCTTC.

The rearrangement joins TRBV6-5 to TRBJ1-2; D perhaps matches TRBD1 (6 bases). This CDR3 spans 14 amino acids. CDR1 and CDR2 from the germline V gene are MNHEY and SVGAGI. Deletions cut 8 bases from V and 5 bases from J, with 18 bases between. The CDR3 is CASWVPRGLYGYTF. In DNA, the CDR3 is TGTGCCAGCTGGGTACCCAGGGGACTATATGGCTACACCTTC.

As to this clone: A junction boundary mismatches the germline segment, possibly from a read error. The chain uses TRBV30 and TRBJ1-3; D not certain. The length of the CDR3 is 15 residues. Germline assignment: CDR1 GTSNPN and CDR2 SVGIG (reference sequence). The CDR3 DNA sequence: TGTGCCGGGAGTGTATATTGGGGAGCTGGAAACACCATATATTTT. Residues: CAGSVYWGAGNTIYF.

V is TRBV4-3 and J is TRBJ2-3; the match to TRBD2 covers 10 bases. The germline V gene encodes CDR1 LGHNA and CDR2 YSLEER. This CDR3 is built from 21 residues. The J segment lost 0 bases and the V segment lost 8 bases, leaving 23 bases of the junction unmatched. The CDR3: CASSGIIAGGPGVNSTDTQYF. For the CDR3, the DNA is TGCGCCAGCTCAGGGATAATAGCGGGAGGACCAGGAGTGAATAGCACAGATACGCAGTATTTT.

V gene TRBV2 combines with J gene TRBJ1-5, with D possibly TRBD1 on 5 matching bases. This CDR3 region has 14 residues. V gave up 6 bases and J gave up 4 bases, with 13 bases separating them. CDR1 is SNHLY, CDR2 FYNNEI, per germline. The CDR3 region is CASRGTSLNQPQHF. DNA for the CDR3: TGTGCCAGCAGAGGGACTTCTCTAAATCAGCCCCAGCATTTT.

The V call is TRBV27, the J call TRBJ2-1, with a possible D match to TRBD1 (6 bases). Germline assignment: CDR1 MNHEY and CDR2 SMNVEV (reference sequence). The ends were cut back, 2 bases at V and 8 bases at J, with 10 bases in the middle. The CDR3 is 13 residues long. The CDR3 loop reads CASSLQGSHEQFF. The CDR3 DNA reads TGTGCCAGCAGTTTACAGGGGTCCCATGAGCAGTTCTTC.

The chain joins TRBV4-3 to TRBJ2-1; no reliable D call. V was clipped by 1 base and J by 3 bases, with 13 bases between them. The CDR3 is made up of 16 amino acids. Germline lookup yields CDR1 LGHNA and CDR2 YSLEER. In DNA form, the CDR3 reads TGCGCCAGCAGCCAAGGGCTCCACAGATTCTACAATGAGCAGTTCTTC. It yields the protein CASSQGLHRFYNEQFF.

The chain recombines TRBV19 with TRBJ2-4; TRBD1 agrees at 9 bases. The length of the CDR3 is 13 residues. Germline lookup yields CDR1 LNHDA and CDR2 SQIVND (reference sequence). After removal of 5 bases from V and 7 bases from J, the junction contained 3 bases not matched to a gene. CDR3 nucleotide sequence: TGTGCCAGTAGTCCCGGGACAGGGAACATTCAGTACTTC. Its translation is CASSPGTGNIQYF. Looking up the rest from reference TRBV19 and TRBJ2-4 gives the full variable domain: DGGITQSPKYLFRKEGQNVTLSCEQNLNHDAMYWYRQDPGQGLRLIYYSQIVNDFQKGDIAEGYSVSREKKESFPLTVTSAQKNPTAFYLCASSPGTGNIQYFGAGTRLSVL.

The chain uses TRBV27 and TRBJ1-1; D not resolved. Germline loops: CDR1 MNHEY, CDR2 SMNVEV (reference sequence). CDR3 length: 13 residues. Trimming removed 3 bases from V and 6 bases from J, with 11 bases in between. The CDR3 nucleotides are TGTGCCAGCAGTTTGACGGGTGGCGCTGAAGCTTTCTTT. It codes for CASSLTGGAEAFF.

V gene TRBV5-1 combines with J gene TRBJ2-1, with 12 bases aligning to TRBD2. Trimming removed 1 base from V and 9 bases from J; junction bases left unmatched: 11. Germline V gene data show CDR1 as SGHRS and CDR2 as YFSETQ. The CDR3 has 17 amino acids. The CDR3 coding sequence is TGCGCCAGCAGCTTGAGTGTAACTAGCGGGGGGTCCAGTGAGCAGTTCTTC. Amino acids: CASSLSVTSGGSSEQFF.